These T cell receptor beta chains were read from a single sample in a study of blood T cell repertoires in COVID-19. Assay: immunoSEQ multiplex PCR; the TCRdb copy retains only in-frame clones and omits some. In the table there are approximately 130,000 clones, 84% of which are singletons. The sample was peripheral blood. The receptors here all came from a human donor in a cohort sampled during active COVID-19. CDR3s include the opening cysteine and the closing phenylalanine or tryptophan. D genes are given only for firm matches. The listing skips clone size in some rows; elsewhere it reads once, few, many or a size class.

v_call	j_call	clone_size	d_call	cdr3_nt	cdr3_aa
TRBV7-3	TRBJ1-5	-	TRBD1	TGTGCCAGCAGCCCCCACAGGGGGCAGGACAATCAGCCCCAGCATTTT	CASSPHRGQDNQPQHF
TRBV7-6	TRBJ2-1	-	TRBD2	TGTGCCAGCAGCGACCCAAGCGGGGGGGCCTACAATGAGCAGTTCTTC	CASSDPSGGAYNEQFF
TRBV2	TRBJ2-5	once	-	TGTGCCAGCAGTGAAGCCGGGGGAGCGCAAGAGACCCAGTACTTC	CASSEAGGAQETQYF
TRBV19	TRBJ2-3	-	-	TGTGCCAGTAGTCCCCTCGGGGGGCCAGATACGCAGTATTTT	CASSPLGGPDTQYF
TRBV15	TRBJ2-7	-	-	TGTGCCACCAGCAGAGATCTCGGGGGAATGTACGAGCAGTACTTC	CATSRDLGGMYEQYF
TRBV19	TRBJ2-2	-	TRBD1	TGTGCCGTCCAAGACAGGGTGGGTGTCACCGGGGAGCTGTTTTTT	CAVQDRVGVTGELFF
TRBV6-5	TRBJ1-2	-	-	TGTGCCAGCGGGAGGGGTTCCTATGGCTACACCTTC	CASGRGSYGYTF
TRBV6-5	TRBJ1-4	-	-	TGTGCCAGCCGTAAAAGCGGGGGCATTCAAAAACTGTTTTTT	CASRKSGGIQKLFF
TRBV5-4	TRBJ2-7	-	-	TGTGCCAGCAGCCTTACTGCGGGCTACGAGCAGTACTTC	CASSLTAGYEQYF
TRBV5-1	TRBJ1-1	-	-	TGCGCCAGCAGCTCGGACAGCAAAACTGAAGCTTTCTTT	CASSSDSKTEAFF
TRBV7-2	TRBJ2-7	-	TRBD2	TGTGCCAGCAGCCACCGGGGAGGGATCGGAGGGCAAGCCTACGAGCAGTACTTC	CASSHRGGIGGQAYEQYF
TRBV7-9	TRBJ2-1	-	-	TGTGCCAGCAGCAGTCAGGGGTGGAATGAGCAGTTCTTC	CASSSQGWNEQFF
TRBV29-1	TRBJ2-7	-	TRBD2	TGCAGCGTTTCCTCCCGGCTAGCGGGGGAGGAGCAGTACTTC	CSVSSRLAGEEQYF
TRBV18	TRBJ2-1	medium-sized	TRBD1	TGTGCCAGCTCACCCCGGGACAGGGGCTCTGAGCAGTTCTTC	CASSPRDRGSEQFF
TRBV6-5	TRBJ2-7	-	TRBD2	TGTGCCAGCAGTTACTCGGGCGGGGGGGGCTACGAGCAGTACTTC	CASSYSGGGGYEQYF
TRBV12-3/TRBV12-4	TRBJ1-1	-	-	TGTGCCAGCAGTTTATCGGGGGACTTAGTAGCTTTCTTT	CASSLSGDLVAFF
TRBV6-5	TRBJ2-2	-	-	TGTGCCAGCAGTTACTCGGGGGGGCCCAACACCGGGGAGCTGTTTTTT	CASSYSGGPNTGELFF
TRBV27	TRBJ2-6	-	-	TGTGCCAGCAGTTCGGGACATTTTAGCTCTGGGGCCAACGTCCTGACTTTC	CASSSGHFSSGANVLTF
TRBV7-2	TRBJ2-4	once	-	TGTGCCAGCAGCTCCCCGTCCCTAGCCAAAAACATTCAGTACTTC	CASSSPSLAKNIQYF
TRBV27	TRBJ2-1	once	TRBD2	TGTGCCAGCAGTTCCGGAATTAGCGGGGGGGCAGACAATGAGCAGTTCTTC	CASSSGISGGADNEQFF
TRBV5-5	TRBJ1-6	-	TRBD1	TGTGCCAGCAGCTGGACCCAGGGGGCTGGGAATTCACCCCTCCACTTT	CASSWTQGAGNSPLHF
TRBV18	TRBJ2-7	-	-	TGTGCCAGCTCCCGAGGCGCGGGGACCTACGAGCAGTACTTC	CASSRGAGTYEQYF
TRBV18	TRBJ2-7	-	-	TGTGCCAGCTCATACCTCTCCGGGGGTGAGCAGTACTTC	CASSYLSGGEQYF
TRBV7-2	TRBJ2-2	-	-	TGTGCCAGCAGCTTTAGCGCGACGAACACCGGGGAGCTGTTTTTT	CASSFSATNTGELFF
TRBV30	TRBJ1-2	-	TRBD1	TGTGCCTGGAGATGGGGACAGGGAGTCACTAACTATGGCTACACCTTC	CAWRWGQGVTNYGYTF
TRBV11-2	TRBJ1-3	-	-	TGTGCCAGCAGCCGAGGCGCGGGAGGGGAAATCTCTGGAAACACCATATATTTT	CASSRGAGGEISGNTIYF
TRBV27	TRBJ1-3	once	-	TGTGCCAGCAGTTTATATCCAGCTGGAAACACCATATATTTT	CASSLYPAGNTIYF
TRBV11-2	TRBJ1-6	-	-	TGTGCCAGCAGCCGAGCACAGGTCGATTCACCCCTCCACTTT	CASSRAQVDSPLHF
TRBV14	TRBJ1-4	-	TRBD1	TGTGCCAGCAGCCCGGACCCCACGACAGGGGCTAATGAAAAACTGTTTTTT	CASSPDPTTGANEKLFF
TRBV29-1	TRBJ1-2	-	-	TGCAGCGTTGAAGGGGGGGGACGCTATGGCTACACCTTC	CSVEGGGRYGYTF
TRBV3-1/TRBV3-2	TRBJ2-2	-	-	TGTGCCAGCAGGCATGGGGCGGGGCGCACCGGGGAGCTGTTTTTT	CASRHGAGRTGELFF
TRBV19	TRBJ2-3	few	TRBD1	TGTGCCAGTAGTTTCCCGGGACAGGGGTCCCCTAGCACAGATACGCAGTATTTT	CASSFPGQGSPSTDTQYF
TRBV5-4	TRBJ1-1	-	TRBD1	TGTGCCAGCAGCTTAGCGGGACAGGTGAACACTGAAGCTTTCTTT	CASSLAGQVNTEAFF
TRBV5-4	TRBJ2-7	-	-	TGTGCCAGCAGCTCGCTAGTAGGGGACTACGAGCAGTACTTC	CASSSLVGDYEQYF
TRBV29-1	TRBJ1-1	-	-	TGCAGCGTTGATGGGTGGGCGAACACTGAAGCTTTCTTT	CSVDGWANTEAFF
TRBV21-1	TRBJ2-3	-	-	TGTGCCATCAACACAGATACGCAGTATTTT	CAINTDTQYF
TRBV6-5	TRBJ2-7	-	TRBD1	TGTGCCAGCAGTTACTCGGGGACAGGGGTAACCTACGAGCAGTACTTC	CASSYSGTGVTYEQYF
TRBV21-1	TRBJ2-7	-	-	TGTGCCAGCAGCAACCCTCCCGAGGGCGGGGGGGCCGGGTACCACGAGCAGTACTTC	CASSNPPEGGGAGYHEQYF
TRBV27	TRBJ1-4	-	TRBD1	TGTGCCAGCAGTTTAGGGACAGGGGGTGAAAAACTGTTTTTT	CASSLGTGGEKLFF
TRBV28	TRBJ2-7	-	TRBD2	TGTGCCAGCAGTTTTACCCCTCCCACGTATGGACTAGCCTACCACGAGCAGTACTTC	CASSFTPPTYGLAYHEQYF
TRBV5-6	TRBJ1-2	-	-	TGTGCCAGCACCCCCGGGGAGACAATCTATGGCTACACCTTC	CASTPGETIYGYTF
TRBV7-8	TRBJ1-2	-	-	TGTGCCAGCAGCTCTAAAATTAACTATGGCTACACCTTC	CASSSKINYGYTF
TRBV5-1	TRBJ1-5	few	-	TGCGCCAGCTCCCCGCAGCGGCACGCTCAGGGGACCGGGGGGCCTCTTAGCAATCAGCCCCAGCATTTT	CASSPQRHAQGTGGPLSNQPQHF
TRBV11-2	TRBJ2-1	-	TRBD2	TGTGCCAGCACATACGGGGGGGGGCCATTCAATGAGCAGTTCTTC	CASTYGGGPFNEQFF
TRBV29-1	TRBJ2-2	-	-	TGCAGCGTTGCGCAGACCGGGGAGCTGTTTTTT	CSVAQTGELFF